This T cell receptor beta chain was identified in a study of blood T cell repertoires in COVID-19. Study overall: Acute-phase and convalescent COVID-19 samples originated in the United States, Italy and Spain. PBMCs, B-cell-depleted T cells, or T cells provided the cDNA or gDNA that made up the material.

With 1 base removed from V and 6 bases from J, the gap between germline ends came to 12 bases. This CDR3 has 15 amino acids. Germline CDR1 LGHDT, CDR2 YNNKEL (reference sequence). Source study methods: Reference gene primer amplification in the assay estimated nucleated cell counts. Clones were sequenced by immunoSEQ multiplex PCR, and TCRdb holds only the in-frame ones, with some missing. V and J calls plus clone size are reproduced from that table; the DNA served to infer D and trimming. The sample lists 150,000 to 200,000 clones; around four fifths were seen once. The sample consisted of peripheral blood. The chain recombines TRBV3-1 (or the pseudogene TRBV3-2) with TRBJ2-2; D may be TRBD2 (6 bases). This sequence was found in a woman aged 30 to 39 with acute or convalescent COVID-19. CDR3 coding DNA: TGTGCCAGCAGCCAAGCCCGCCGGGAGCCCGGGGAGCTGTTTTTT. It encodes CASSQARREPGELFF.